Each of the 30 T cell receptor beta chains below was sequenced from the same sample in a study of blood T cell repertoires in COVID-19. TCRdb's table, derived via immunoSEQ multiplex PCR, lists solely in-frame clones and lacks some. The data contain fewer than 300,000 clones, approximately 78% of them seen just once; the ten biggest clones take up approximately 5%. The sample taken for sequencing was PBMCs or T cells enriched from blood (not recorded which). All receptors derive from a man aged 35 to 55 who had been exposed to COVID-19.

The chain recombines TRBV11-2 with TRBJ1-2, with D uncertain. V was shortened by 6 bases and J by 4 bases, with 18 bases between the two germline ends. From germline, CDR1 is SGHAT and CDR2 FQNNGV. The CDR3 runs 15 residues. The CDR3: CASSSFGLPFYGYTF. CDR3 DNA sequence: TGTGCCAGCAGTTCGTTCGGGTTACCCTTCTATGGCTACACCTTC.

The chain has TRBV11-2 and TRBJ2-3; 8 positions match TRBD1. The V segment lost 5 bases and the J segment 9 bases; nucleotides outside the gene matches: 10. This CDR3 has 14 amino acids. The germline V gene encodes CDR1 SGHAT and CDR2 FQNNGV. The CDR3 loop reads CASSPGDRSRTQYF. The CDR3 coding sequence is TGTGCCAGCAGCCCAGGGGACAGGTCCCGGACGCAGTATTTT.

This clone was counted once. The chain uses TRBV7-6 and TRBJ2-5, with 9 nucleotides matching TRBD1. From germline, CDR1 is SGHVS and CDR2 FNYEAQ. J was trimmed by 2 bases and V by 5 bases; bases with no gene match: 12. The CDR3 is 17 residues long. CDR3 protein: CASSPHSGTGLQETQYF. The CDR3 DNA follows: TGTGCCAGCAGCCCCCATTCTGGGACAGGGCTGCAAGAGACCCAGTACTTC.

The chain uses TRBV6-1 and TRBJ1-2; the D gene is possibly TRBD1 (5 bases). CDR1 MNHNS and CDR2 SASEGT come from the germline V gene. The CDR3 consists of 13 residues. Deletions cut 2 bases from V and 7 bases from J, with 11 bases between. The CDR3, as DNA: TGTGCCAGCAGTGAACCGGCAGGGCCTGGCTACACCTTC. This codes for CASSEPAGPGYTF.

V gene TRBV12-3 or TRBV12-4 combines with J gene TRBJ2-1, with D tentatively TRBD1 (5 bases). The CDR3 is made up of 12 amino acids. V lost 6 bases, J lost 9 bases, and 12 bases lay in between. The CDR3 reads CASRYYRGEQFF. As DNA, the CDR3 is TGTGCCAGCAGATACTATAGGGGTGAGCAGTTCTTC.

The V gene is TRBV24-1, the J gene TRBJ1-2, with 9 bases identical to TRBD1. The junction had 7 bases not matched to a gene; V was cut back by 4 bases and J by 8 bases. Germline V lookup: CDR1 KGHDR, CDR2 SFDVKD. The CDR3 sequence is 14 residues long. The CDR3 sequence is CATSEGQGVEGYTF. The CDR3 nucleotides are TGTGCCACCAGTGAGGGACAGGGAGTTGAAGGCTACACCTTC.

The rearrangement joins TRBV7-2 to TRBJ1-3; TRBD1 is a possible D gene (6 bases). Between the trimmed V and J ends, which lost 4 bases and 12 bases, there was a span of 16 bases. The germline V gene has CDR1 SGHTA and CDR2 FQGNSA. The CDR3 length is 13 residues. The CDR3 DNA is TGTGCCAGCAGCTACGAAGGGGTACAGGGCATATATTTT. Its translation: CASSYEGVQGIYF. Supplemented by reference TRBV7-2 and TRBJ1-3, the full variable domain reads GAGVSQSPSNKVTEKGKDVELRCDPISGHTALYWYRQSLGQGLEFLIYFQGNSAPDKSGLPSDRFSAERTGGSVSTLTIQRTQQEDSAVYLCASSYEGVQGIYFGEGSWLTVV.

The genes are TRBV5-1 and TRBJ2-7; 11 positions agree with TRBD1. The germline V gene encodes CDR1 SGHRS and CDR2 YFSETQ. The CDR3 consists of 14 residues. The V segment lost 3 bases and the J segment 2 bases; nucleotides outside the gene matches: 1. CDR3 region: CASSSGQGAYEQYF. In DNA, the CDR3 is TGCGCCAGCAGCTCGGGACAGGGGGCCTACGAGCAGTACTTC.

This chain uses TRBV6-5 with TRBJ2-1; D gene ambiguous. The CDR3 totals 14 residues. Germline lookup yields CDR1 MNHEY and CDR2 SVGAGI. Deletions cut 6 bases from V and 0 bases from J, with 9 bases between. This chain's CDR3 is CASRSLSSYNEQFF. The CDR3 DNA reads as TGTGCCAGCAGGTCTCTCAGCTCCTACAATGAGCAGTTCTTC.

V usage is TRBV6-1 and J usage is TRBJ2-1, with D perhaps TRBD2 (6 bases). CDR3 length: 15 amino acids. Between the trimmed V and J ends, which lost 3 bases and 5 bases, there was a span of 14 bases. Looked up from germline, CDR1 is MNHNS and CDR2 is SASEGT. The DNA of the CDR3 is TGTGCCAGCAGTGAGTTAGGACTAACCAACAATGAGCAGTTCTTC. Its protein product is CASSELGLTNNEQFF.

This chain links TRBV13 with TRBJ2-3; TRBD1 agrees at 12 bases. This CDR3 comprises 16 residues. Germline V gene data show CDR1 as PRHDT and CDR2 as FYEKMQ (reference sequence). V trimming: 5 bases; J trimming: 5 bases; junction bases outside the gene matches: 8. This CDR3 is CASSNRDRGHGDTQYF. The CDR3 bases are TGTGCCAGCAGCAACCGGGACAGGGGGCATGGAGATACGCAGTATTTT.

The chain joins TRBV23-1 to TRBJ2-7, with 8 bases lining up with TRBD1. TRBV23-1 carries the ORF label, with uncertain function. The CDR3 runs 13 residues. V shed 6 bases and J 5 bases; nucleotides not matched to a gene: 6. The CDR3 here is CASRHGQGHEQYF. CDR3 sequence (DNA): TGCGCCAGCAGACACGGACAGGGCCACGAGCAGTACTTC.

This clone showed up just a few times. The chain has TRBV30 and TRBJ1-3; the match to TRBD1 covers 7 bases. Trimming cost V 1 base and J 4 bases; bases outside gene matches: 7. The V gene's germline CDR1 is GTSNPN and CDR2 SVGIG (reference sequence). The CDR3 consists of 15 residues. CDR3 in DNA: TGTGCCTGGAGTGGGTCGCGACAGGGAGGAAACACCATATATTTT. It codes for CAWSGSRQGGNTIYF.

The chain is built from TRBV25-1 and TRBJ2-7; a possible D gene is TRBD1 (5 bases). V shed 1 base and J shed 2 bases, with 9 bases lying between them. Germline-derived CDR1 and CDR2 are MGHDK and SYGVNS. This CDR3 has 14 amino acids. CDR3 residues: CASSESKGPYEQYF. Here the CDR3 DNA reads TGTGCCAGCAGTGAATCCAAGGGGCCCTACGAGCAGTACTTC.

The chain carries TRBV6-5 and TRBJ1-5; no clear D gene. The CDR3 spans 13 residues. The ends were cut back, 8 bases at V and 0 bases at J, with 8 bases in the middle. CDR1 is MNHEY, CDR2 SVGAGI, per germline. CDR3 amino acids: CASGRPSNQPQHF. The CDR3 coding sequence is TGTGCCAGCGGCAGGCCTAGCAATCAGCCCCAGCATTTT.

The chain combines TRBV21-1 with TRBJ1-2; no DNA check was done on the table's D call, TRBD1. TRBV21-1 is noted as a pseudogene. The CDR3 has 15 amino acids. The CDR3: CASSKGALVGYGYTF. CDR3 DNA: TGTGCCAGCAGCAAAGGGGCATTGGTAGGTTATGGCTACACCTTC.

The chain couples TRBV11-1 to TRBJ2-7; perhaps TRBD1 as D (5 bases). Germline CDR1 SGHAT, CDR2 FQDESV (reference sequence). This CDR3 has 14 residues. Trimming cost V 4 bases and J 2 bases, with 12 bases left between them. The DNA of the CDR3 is TGTGCCAGCAGCTCTAAAAGGGGTCCCTACGAGCAGTACTTC. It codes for CASSSKRGPYEQYF.

The CDR3 DNA follows: TGTGCCAGCAGCTTAGCGGGTACGGGGGTGGAGGTCGATAATGAAAAACTGTTTTTT. Translating gives CASSLAGTGVEVDNEKLFF. The chain has TRBV7-9 and TRBJ1-4; TRBD1 might be the D (5 bases). V was cut by 0 bases and J by 4 bases, with 21 bases left in between. In germline, CDR1 is SEHNR, CDR2 FQNEAQ (reference sequence). The CDR3 is made up of 19 amino acids.

CDR3 nucleotides: TGTGCCAGTAGTACGTTAGCGGGAGCAAGGAATGAGCAGTTCTTC. Protein: CASSTLAGARNEQFF. The J gene is TRBJ2-1, the V gene TRBV19; 9 nucleotides line up with TRBD2. V dropped 4 bases and J dropped 7; count of bases not matched to a gene: 8. Germline V gene lookup returns CDR1 LNHDA and CDR2 SQIVND (reference sequence). The CDR3 is 15 amino acids. Full variable domain (rest looked up from reference TRBV19 and TRBJ2-1): DGGITQSPKYLFRKEGQNVTLSCEQNLNHDAMYWYRQDPGQGLRLIYYSQIVNDFQKGDIAEGYSVSREKKESFPLTVTSAQKNPTAFYLCASSTLAGARNEQFFGPGTRLTVL.

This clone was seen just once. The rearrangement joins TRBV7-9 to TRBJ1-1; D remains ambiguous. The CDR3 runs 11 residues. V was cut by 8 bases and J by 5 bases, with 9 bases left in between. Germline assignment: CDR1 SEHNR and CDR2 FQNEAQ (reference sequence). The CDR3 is CASGRKTEAFF. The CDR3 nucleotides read TGTGCCAGCGGGAGGAAGACTGAAGCTTTCTTT.

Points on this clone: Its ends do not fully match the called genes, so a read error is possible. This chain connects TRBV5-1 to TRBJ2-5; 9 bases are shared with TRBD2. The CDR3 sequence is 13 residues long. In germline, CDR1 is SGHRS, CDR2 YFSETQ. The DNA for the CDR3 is TGCGCCAGCAGCTCCGTCGGCGGGAGGGCCGTGGACTTC. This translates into CASSSVGGRAVDF.

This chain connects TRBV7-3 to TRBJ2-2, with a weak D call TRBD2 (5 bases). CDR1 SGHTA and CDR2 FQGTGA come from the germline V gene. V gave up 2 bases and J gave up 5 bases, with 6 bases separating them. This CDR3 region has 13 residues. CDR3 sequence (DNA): TGTGCCAGCAGCTTACGGGGAACCGGGGAGCTGTTTTTT. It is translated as CASSLRGTGELFF.

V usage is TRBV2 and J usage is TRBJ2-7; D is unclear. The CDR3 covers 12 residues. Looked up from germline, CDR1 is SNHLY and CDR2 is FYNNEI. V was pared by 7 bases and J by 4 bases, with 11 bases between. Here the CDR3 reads CASTGLSYEQYF. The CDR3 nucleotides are TGTGCCAGCACGGGTCTATCTTACGAGCAGTACTTC.

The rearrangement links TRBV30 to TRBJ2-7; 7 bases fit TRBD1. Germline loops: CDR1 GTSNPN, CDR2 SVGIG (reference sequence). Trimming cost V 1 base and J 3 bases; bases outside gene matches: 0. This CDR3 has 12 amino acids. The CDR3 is CAWSDRGYEQYF. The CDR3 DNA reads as TGTGCCTGGAGTGACAGGGGCTACGAGCAGTACTTC.

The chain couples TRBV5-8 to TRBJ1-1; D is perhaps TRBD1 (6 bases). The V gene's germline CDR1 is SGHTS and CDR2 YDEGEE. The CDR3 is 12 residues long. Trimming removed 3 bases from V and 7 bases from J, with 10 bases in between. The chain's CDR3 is CASSWGGGEAFF. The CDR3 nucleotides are TGTGCCAGCAGCTGGGGGGGCGGTGAAGCTTTCTTT.

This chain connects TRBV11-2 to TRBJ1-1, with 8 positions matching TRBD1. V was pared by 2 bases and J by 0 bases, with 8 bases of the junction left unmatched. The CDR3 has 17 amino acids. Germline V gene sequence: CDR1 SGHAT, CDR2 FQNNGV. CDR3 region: CASSLSGTGFLNTEAFF. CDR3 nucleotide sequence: TGTGCCAGCAGCTTAAGTGGGACAGGTTTTTTGAACACTGAAGCTTTCTTT.

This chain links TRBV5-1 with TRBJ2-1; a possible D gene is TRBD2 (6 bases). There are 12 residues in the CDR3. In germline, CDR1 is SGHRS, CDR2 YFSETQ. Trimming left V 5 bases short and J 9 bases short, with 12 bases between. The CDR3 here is CASRSGRGEQFF. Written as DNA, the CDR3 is TGCGCCAGCAGATCAGGGCGGGGTGAGCAGTTCTTC.

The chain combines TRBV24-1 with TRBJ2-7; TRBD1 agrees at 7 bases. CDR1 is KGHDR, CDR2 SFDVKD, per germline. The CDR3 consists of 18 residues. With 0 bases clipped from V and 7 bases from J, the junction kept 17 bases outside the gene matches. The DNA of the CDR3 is TGTGCCACCAGTGATTTGCGGCCACCTCGACAGGGCCCCTGGGAGCAGTACTTC. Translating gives CATSDLRPPRQGPWEQYF.

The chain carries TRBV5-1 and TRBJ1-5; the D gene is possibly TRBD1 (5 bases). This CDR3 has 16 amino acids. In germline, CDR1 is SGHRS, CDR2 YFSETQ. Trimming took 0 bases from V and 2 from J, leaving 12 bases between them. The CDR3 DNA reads TGCGCCAGCAGCTTGGGGTTAGGAGGGGGCAATCAGCCCCAGCATTTT. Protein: CASSLGLGGGNQPQHF.

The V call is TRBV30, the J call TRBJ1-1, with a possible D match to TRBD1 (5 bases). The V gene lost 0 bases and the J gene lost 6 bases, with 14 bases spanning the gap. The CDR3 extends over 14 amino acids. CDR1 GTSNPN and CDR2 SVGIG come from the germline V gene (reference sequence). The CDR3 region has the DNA TGTGCCTGGAGTGTAATCGGTCGGGGGGCTGAAGCTTTCTTT. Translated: CAWSVIGRGAEAFF.